The clone carrying this TCR beta chain appeared a single time. The data were taken from a study of OX40 agonist ivuxolimab in advanced cancers. At the level of the study: Partial responses were observed in three patients, of whom one had hepatocellular carcinoma and two had cutaneous melanoma.

Measured with immunoSEQ multiplex PCR; TCRdb has only the in-frame clones, and not every one. The table has about 73,000 clones, roughly 90% seen once; the top ten hold around 0.73%. The V gene lost 1 base and the J gene lost 0 bases, with 7 bases spanning the gap. Germline V gene lookup returns CDR1 SGHVS and CDR2 FQNEAQ. The length of the CDR3 is 15 residues. The origin of this receptor is an adult with an advanced solid tumor such as melanoma, head and neck, liver or kidney cancer. This chain connects TRBV7-8 to TRBJ1-3; D gene ambiguous. Sequencing used CD4+ or CD8+ T cells sorted from blood, obtained in a trial of the OX40 agonist ivuxolimab. DNA for the CDR3: TGTGCCAGCAGCTTAGAGGTGCTCTCTGGAAACACCATATATTTT. Translated: CASSLEVLSGNTIYF.